A single T cell receptor (beta chain) is shown here with its context. This specimen belongs to a study of OX40 agonist ivuxolimab in advanced cancers. Overall study context: Melanoma, hepatocellular carcinoma, head and neck or renal cell cancer occurred in dose-escalation patients.

Data came from immunoSEQ multiplex PCR; TCRdb stores just in-frame clones and leaves some out. Counted here are more than 70,000 clones, roughly 78% occurring once; the ten biggest clones make up less than 6%. Trimming took off 1 base at V and 0 bases at J, with 12 bases between the two ends. CDR3 length: 16 residues. CDR1 KGHSH and CDR2 LQKENI come from the germline V gene. This chain uses TRBV18 with TRBJ1-1; tentatively, D is TRBD1 (5 bases). The sample in question was CD4+ or CD8+ T cells sorted from blood, obtained in a trial of the OX40 agonist ivuxolimab. This TCR came from an adult with an advanced solid tumor such as melanoma, head and neck, liver or kidney cancer. The CDR3, as DNA: TGTGCCAGCTCACCACGGCAGGGACCGTTGAACACTGAAGCTTTCTTT. It yields the protein CASSPRQGPLNTEAFF.